Listed here are 22 T cell receptor beta chains from one sample, sequenced in a study of blood T cells in healthy people across ages. Together with a sample-barcoded 5' primer, a J-beta primer mix was included in a second PCR lasting about 7 to 12 cycles. TCRdb re-analysed the 5' RACE reads in MiXCR, keeping a single row per CDR3 protein. Counted here are about 1.4 million distinct CDR3 sequences, 55% to 75% occurring once; the ten biggest clones make up about 6.3%. Sequencing used blood. The receptors were gathered from a man between 18 and 29 years old in good health.

The genes are TRBV4-1 and TRBJ2-1, with D perhaps TRBD2 (5 bases). The germline gives CDR1 MGHRA, CDR2 YSYEKL. V lost 0 bases and J lost 7, with 19 bases in between. The CDR3 consists of 17 residues. CDR3 nucleotides: TGCGCCAGCAGCCAAGAGAGGGCTATTTATGGACGGAATGAGCAGTTCTTC. Translating gives CASSQERAIYGRNEQFF.

This clonotype was observed a few times. The rearrangement uses TRBV7-9 and TRBJ1-1, with D unresolved. Germline V gene data show CDR1 as SEHNR and CDR2 as FQNEAQ (reference sequence). V lost 5 bases, J lost 7 bases, and 11 bases lay in between. This CDR3 has 12 residues. The CDR3 DNA sequence: TGTGCCAGCAGCCATCAAAGGGATGAAGCTTTCTTT. Translation gives CASSHQRDEAFF. Filled out from reference TRBV7-9 and TRBJ1-1, the complete variable domain reads DTGVSQNPRHKITKRGQNVTFRCDPISEHNRLYWYRQTLGQGPEFLTYFQNEAQLEKSRLLSDRFSAERPKGSFSTLEIQRTEQGDSAMYLCASSHQRDEAFFGQGTRLTVV.

The CDR3 DNA sequence: TGTGCCAGCAGTGAAAGGGTTGCTAGCGGGGGGCTCCAAGAGACCCAGTACTTC. Its protein product is CASSERVASGGLQETQYF. The rearrangement uses TRBV2 and TRBJ2-5, with 11 bases that match TRBD2. CDR1 and CDR2 (germline): SNHLY, FYNNEI. This CDR3 has 18 residues. The ends lost 2 bases at V and 1 base at J; junction bases unmatched: 9.

The V gene is TRBV3-1, the J gene TRBJ1-2, with TRBD1 matching 7 bases. The CDR3 runs 17 residues. Unmatched junction bases numbered 14, after V lost 3 bases and J lost 4 bases. Germline V lookup: CDR1 LGHDT, CDR2 YNNKEL (reference sequence). The CDR3 is CASSQDQDRANSYGYTF. CDR3 DNA sequence: TGTGCCAGCAGCCAGGATCAAGACAGGGCTAATAGCTATGGCTACACCTTC.

This CDR3 reads CASSLSTGARNEQFF. CDR3 in DNA: TGTGCCAGCAGCCTATCGACAGGGGCCCGCAATGAGCAGTTCTTC. This chain connects TRBV7-9 to TRBJ2-1, with 8 bases matching TRBD1. V was pared by 5 bases and J by 6 bases, with 9 bases of the junction left unmatched. The CDR3 extends over 15 amino acids. CDR1 and CDR2 (germline): SEHNR, FQNEAQ (reference sequence).

The chain couples TRBV7-9 to TRBJ2-3, with a weak D call TRBD2 (5 bases). The V and J ends lost 10 bases and 3 bases respectively, with 17 bases between them. Per germline, CDR1 SEHNR and CDR2 FQNEAQ (reference sequence). This CDR3 comprises 14 residues. CDR3 sequence: CAIMLAGETDTQYF. The CDR3 region has the DNA TGTGCCATCATGTTAGCCGGGGAAACAGATACGCAGTATTTT.

The V call is TRBV7-9, the J call TRBJ2-3; 7 positions match TRBD1. Germline assignment: CDR1 SEHNR and CDR2 FQNEAQ (reference sequence). With V trimmed by 5 bases and J by 2 bases, 10 bases remained unmatched. CDR3 length: 16 amino acids. The CDR3 bases are TGTGCCAGCAGCCCTGGTCAGACAGGGCTCACAGATACGCAGTATTTT. It is translated as CASSPGQTGLTDTQYF.

The chain couples TRBV13 to TRBJ2-7, with D uncertain. Germline V gene data show CDR1 as PRHDT and CDR2 as FYEKMQ (reference sequence). The CDR3 sequence is 15 residues long. The V end lost 1 base, the J end lost 0 bases, and 10 bases lay between the germline ends. The CDR3 bases are TGTGCCAGCAGCTTAGTAGGCATCAGCTCCTACGAGCAGTACTTC. The encoded protein is CASSLVGISSYEQYF.

The rearrangement links TRBV11-2 to TRBJ2-1, with no clear D. Germline assignment: CDR1 SGHAT and CDR2 FQNNGV. Trimming shortened V by 1 base and J by 3 bases, and 7 bases separated the two germline ends. This CDR3 is built from 14 residues. The CDR3 here is CASSLVPNYNEQFF. CDR3 nucleotides: TGTGCCAGCAGCTTAGTGCCTAACTACAATGAGCAGTTCTTC.

This rearrangement joins TRBV6-5 to TRBJ2-5; possibly TRBD1 for D (5 bases). The CDR3 runs 13 residues. Trimming left V 8 bases short and J 2 bases short, with 12 bases between. CDR1 is MNHEY, CDR2 SVGAGI, per germline. CDR3 sequence: CASGAPNQETQYF. The CDR3 DNA reads TGTGCCAGCGGGGCGCCCAATCAAGAGACCCAGTACTTC.

CDR3 nucleotides: TGTGCCACCAGCAGAGATCTGAGGGGGCCCACAGATACGCAGTATTTT. Encoded protein: CATSRDLRGPTDTQYF. The rearrangement links TRBV15 to TRBJ2-3, with 7 bases that match TRBD1. Trimming took 0 bases from V and 2 from J; bases not matched to a gene: 5. Germline values: CDR1 LNHNV, CDR2 YYDKDF (reference sequence). This CDR3 contains 16 residues.

The chain is built from TRBV9 and TRBJ2-3, with 8 bases identical to TRBD1. Germline CDR1 is SGDLS and CDR2 is YYNGEE. The CDR3 loop spans 15 amino acids. The V and J ends lost 7 bases and 2 bases, in that order; junction bases with no gene match: 9. The CDR3 DNA reads TGTGCCAGCGGTAAACAGGGGGTACCCACAGATACGCAGTATTTT. The encoded protein is CASGKQGVPTDTQYF.

CDR3 in DNA: TGTGCCAGCAGCCCCAGACTAGCGGGAGGATTCGAGCAGTACTTC. This encodes CASSPRLAGGFEQYF. The J gene is TRBJ2-4, the V gene TRBV7-8; 13 positions match TRBD2. The DNA end is a closer match to TRBJ2-7, so the J assignment may be wrong. The CDR3 loop spans 15 amino acids. From germline, CDR1 is SGHVS and CDR2 FQNEAQ.

V gene TRBV2 combines with J gene TRBJ2-2, with D unclear. Germline-derived CDR1 and CDR2 are SNHLY and FYNNEI. Deletions cut 7 bases from V and 1 base from J, with 10 bases between. This CDR3 comprises 14 residues. CDR3 protein: CASTLGRNTGELFF. The DNA for the CDR3 is TGTGCCAGCACTCTGGGCCGGAACACCGGGGAGCTGTTTTTT.

The CDR3 protein is CAVEGEDEKLFF. The CDR3 DNA is TGTGCCGTCGAGGGGGAGGACGAAAAACTGTTTTTT. V usage is TRBV7-6 and J usage is TRBJ1-4; D may be TRBD1 (6 bases). The CDR3 covers 12 residues. In germline, CDR1 is SGHVS, CDR2 FNYEAQ. V was trimmed by 11 bases and J by 8 bases, leaving 15 bases between them.

This clonotype was counted only a few times. The chain recombines TRBV20-1 with TRBJ2-4, with 7 bases lining up with TRBD2. The DNA end lines up better with TRBJ2-7; the J call may be wrong. In germline, CDR1 is DFQATT, CDR2 SNEGSKA (reference sequence). The CDR3 is 14 amino acids. DNA of the CDR3: TGCAGTGCAAGTCAGGCTAGCGGACCCTACGAGCAGTACTTC. It encodes CSASQASGPYEQYF.

V and J are TRBV7-9 and TRBJ1-4; D is unclear. The CDR3 has 16 amino acids. Looked up from germline, CDR1 is SEHNR and CDR2 is FQNEAQ (reference sequence). V gave up 5 bases and J gave up 0 bases, with 13 bases separating them. In nucleotides, the CDR3 is TGTGCCAGCAGCCCTATCCCCACTGCAACTAATGAAAAACTGTTTTTT. It translates to CASSPIPTATNEKLFF.

This sequence joins TRBV29-1 and TRBJ1-1, with TRBD1 as a possible D gene (6 bases). Trimming took 3 bases from V and 5 from J, leaving 10 bases between them. Germline CDR1 and CDR2: SQVTM and ANQGSEA. The CDR3 spans 12 residues. In nucleotides, the CDR3 is TGCAGCGTTGAGCCCAGGGGAACTGAAGCTTTCTTT. It yields the protein CSVEPRGTEAFF.

This clonotype has just one count. The chain is built from TRBV20-1 and TRBJ2-4; D is unresolved. The germline V gene encodes CDR1 DFQATT and CDR2 SNEGSKA (reference sequence). This CDR3 is 13 amino acids long. The germline V and J ends were trimmed by 2 bases and 2 bases, with 7 bases remaining between them. The CDR3 region is CSARRGSKNIQYF. CDR3 bases: TGCAGTGCTAGACGAGGATCCAAAAACATTCAGTACTTC.

This clonotype was seen a few times. A read error is possible here, since a much larger clone lies one base away. The chain links TRBV12-3 or TRBV12-4 to TRBJ2-1; D uncertain. V was clipped by 4 bases and J by 6 bases, with 4 bases between them. CDR3 length: 11 residues. Written as DNA, the CDR3 is TGTGCCAGCAGTTACGCCAATGAGCAGTTCTTC. This codes for CASSYANEQFF.

The chain carries TRBV12-3 or TRBV12-4 and TRBJ1-2; D ambiguous. V was cut by 6 bases and J by 0 bases, with 8 bases left in between. This CDR3 spans 13 amino acids. The DNA for the CDR3 is TGTGCCAGCAGCTACCAAGCTAACTATGGCTACACCTTC. This sequence encodes CASSYQANYGYTF.

In regard to this clonotype: The junction and the germline gene differ at one end; a read error may be behind it. This chain links TRBV6-1 with TRBJ2-4; D uncertain. CDR3 length equals 12 residues. Germline CDR1 and CDR2: MNHNS and SASEGT. CDR3 in amino acids: CANSELGQMGYF. For the CDR3, the DNA is TGTGCCAACAGTGAATTGGGCCAGATGGGGTACTTC.